This TCR beta chain was found in a study of OX40 agonist ivuxolimab in advanced cancers. In the study overall: Dose-escalation patients had hepatocellular carcinoma, melanoma, renal cell or head and neck cancer. Participants, approximately 81% male, averaged around 60 years of age, ranging from about 23 to 90.

Findings and caveats of the study: Some nonresponders additionally presented with little normalized T-cell clonal expansion. At doses 0.1 to 3.0 mg/kg, CD4+ and CD8+ clones expanded.

A remark on this clone: What it recognizes is unknown. The junction does not match germline at one end; this may be a read error.

The table came from immunoSEQ multiplex PCR; TCRdb's copy has only in-frame clones and leaves some out. The sample lists 65,000 to 75,000 clones, roughly nine tenths occurring once. The clonotype comes from an adult with an advanced solid tumor such as melanoma, head and neck, liver or kidney cancer. This specimen was CD4+ or CD8+ T cells sorted from blood, taken in a trial of the OX40 agonist ivuxolimab.

DNA of the CDR3: TGCGCCAGCAGCGGCCGGGACGGAGCTAACTATGGCTACACCTTC. Its protein product is CASSGRDGANYGYTF. The genes are TRBV5-4 and TRBJ1-2; TRBD1 is a possible D gene (5 bases). The CDR3 has 15 amino acids. Germline assignment: CDR1 SGHNT and CDR2 YYREEE (reference sequence).